The 26 T cell receptor beta chains below were found in one sample sequenced in a study of blood T cells in healthy people across ages. The use of a sample-barcoded 5' primer and a J-beta primer mix characterized a second PCR of about 7 to 12 cycles. TCRdb re-called the 5' RACE reads through MiXCR, storing one row per CDR3 protein. The sample lists some 700,000 distinct CDR3 sequences, more than 40% occurring once. The source material was blood. These receptors came from a woman in her fifties or sixties in good health.

The chain combines TRBV6-1 with TRBJ2-7; the match to TRBD2 covers 11 bases. J was trimmed by 0 bases and V by 4 bases; bases with no gene match: 11. CDR1 is MNHNS, CDR2 SASEGT, per germline. The CDR3 consists of 18 residues. The CDR3 protein is CASSGRLAGTMSSYEQYF. In DNA, the CDR3 is TGTGCCAGCAGTGGCCGACTAGCGGGAACTATGAGCTCCTACGAGCAGTACTTC.

This clonotype has just a few counts. The chain recombines TRBV20-1 with TRBJ2-3; 8 nucleotides match TRBD2. V trimming: 2 bases; J trimming: 0 bases; junction bases outside the gene matches: 4. This CDR3 region has 15 residues. Germline V gene lookup returns CDR1 DFQATT and CDR2 SNEGSKA (reference sequence). CDR3 sequence (DNA): TGCAGTGCTAGAAACAGCGGGAGTAGCACAGATACGCAGTATTTT. Amino acids: CSARNSGSSTDTQYF.

This chain connects TRBV12-5 to TRBJ2-2; maybe TRBD1 (5 bases). V gave up 7 bases and J gave up 4 bases, with 10 bases separating them. This CDR3 spans 13 amino acids. Germline loops: CDR1 LGHNT, CDR2 FRNRAP. The chain's CDR3 is CASALGATGELFF. The CDR3 DNA reads TGTGCTAGTGCCTTAGGGGCCACCGGGGAGCTGTTTTTT.

This clonotype occurred a few times. The chain has TRBV3-1 and TRBJ2-5; possibly TRBD2 for D (6 bases). The CDR3 sequence is 16 residues long. V was shortened by 0 bases and J by 4 bases, with 15 bases between the two germline ends. The V gene's germline CDR1 is LGHDT and CDR2 YNNKEL (reference sequence). CDR3 DNA: TGTGCCAGCAGCCAAGATCTGACCTCCGGGGGAGAGACCCAGTACTTC. Translation: CASSQDLTSGGETQYF.

V and J are TRBV6-5 and TRBJ2-1, with 10 bases identical to TRBD1. V lost 5 bases and J lost 8; bases outside the gene matches: 6. Germline CDR1 and CDR2: MNHEY and SVGAGI. CDR3 length: 14 amino acids. CDR3 sequence: CASSRDRGIDEQFF. CDR3 bases: TGTGCCAGCAGTCGGGACAGGGGAATCGATGAGCAGTTCTTC.

This clonotype was detected many times. This chain links TRBV2 with TRBJ2-5; D uncertain. The DNA end is more similar to TRBJ2-7, so the J call may be wrong. CDR1 and CDR2 from the germline V gene are SNHLY and FYNNEI. CDR3 length: 13 residues. CDR3 in amino acids: CATHGGPSAEQYF. Written as DNA, the CDR3 is TGTGCCACCCACGGTGGGCCGAGCGCCGAGCAGTACTTC.

V and J are TRBV29-1 and TRBJ2-3, with 10 bases identical to TRBD1. V trimming: 7 bases; J trimming: 4 bases; junction bases outside the gene matches: 2. Germline V CDR1 and CDR2: SQVTM, ANQGSEA. The CDR3 totals 12 residues. This CDR3 is CSADRGADTQYF. CDR3 bases: TGCAGCGCGGACAGGGGGGCAGATACGCAGTATTTT.

V usage is TRBV11-2 and J usage is TRBJ2-5, with unresolved D. The CDR3 runs 16 residues. Germline values: CDR1 SGHAT, CDR2 FQNNGV. The V end lost 0 bases, the J end lost 4 bases, and 15 bases lay between the germline ends. The CDR3 DNA sequence: TGTGCCAGCAGCTTAGAGGTCCCAGGTCCTCGAGAGACCCAGTACTTC. This gives the protein CASSLEVPGPRETQYF.

CDR3 region: CASDRDGDNEQFF. CDR3 DNA: TGTGCCAGCGACCGGGACGGTGACAATGAGCAGTTCTTC. V is TRBV10-3 and J is TRBJ2-1, with D perhaps TRBD1 or TRBD2 (5 bases each). This CDR3 spans 13 amino acids. V lost 10 bases to trimming and J lost 5 bases, with 15 bases between them. Germline CDR1 ENHRY, CDR2 SYGVKD.

This clonotype was picked up a small number of times. CDR3 region: CASSLDTGGLYGYTF. The CDR3 DNA is TGCGCCAGCAGCTTGGATACAGGGGGTCTCTATGGCTACACCTTC. V and J are TRBV5-1 and TRBJ1-2; TRBD1 matches 8 bases. CDR3 size: 15 residues. CDR1 and CDR2 (germline): SGHRS, YFSETQ. V lost 0 bases, J lost 4 bases, and 5 bases stayed unmatched.

The chain has TRBV20-1 and TRBJ2-5; no firm D call. Trimming cost V 2 bases and J 3 bases, with 7 bases left between them. The CDR3 runs 12 residues. Germline V gene lookup returns CDR1 DFQATT and CDR2 SNEGSKA (reference sequence). DNA of the CDR3: TGCAGTGCTAGATCGGCGGAAGAGACCCAGTACTTC. Protein sequence: CSARSAEETQYF.

About this clonotype itself: A much larger clone lies one base from this, so it may be a read error. This chain connects TRBV6-5 to TRBJ1-1, with D hard to call. CDR3 size: 13 residues. Germline V lookup: CDR1 MNHEY, CDR2 SVGAGI. The CDR3: CANSYSGGTEAFF. The CDR3 coding sequence is TGTGCCAACAGTTACTCTGGAGGGACTGAAGCTTTCTTT.

V is TRBV20-1 and J is TRBJ2-1; D possibly corresponds to TRBD1 (6 bases). This CDR3 has 12 residues. The ends were cut back, 1 base at V and 10 bases at J, with 11 bases in the middle. Germline lookup yields CDR1 DFQATT and CDR2 SNEGSKA (reference sequence). This CDR3 reads CSARAQGTEQFF. The DNA for the CDR3 is TGCAGTGCTAGAGCCCAGGGGACGGAGCAGTTCTTC.

This chain joins TRBV3-1 and TRBJ1-3; D gene uncertain. CDR1 is LGHDT, CDR2 YNNKEL, per germline (reference sequence). CDR3 length: 14 amino acids. V lost 0 bases to trimming and J lost 4 bases, with 7 bases between them. The CDR3 sequence: CASSQEAAGNTIYF. The CDR3 coding sequence is TGTGCCAGCAGCCAAGAGGCAGCAGGAAACACCATATATTTT.

This clonotype occurred once. The V gene is TRBV7-9, the J gene TRBJ2-7, with 10 bases lining up with TRBD2. V shed 8 bases and J 7 bases; nucleotides not matched to a gene: 11. The germline CDR1 and CDR2 sequences are SEHNR and FQNEAQ (reference sequence). The CDR3 is 14 residues long. CDR3 in DNA: TGTGCCAGCTACACTAGCGGGGCCTACAATGAGCAGTACTTC. It yields the protein CASYTSGAYNEQYF.

The chain couples TRBV29-1 to TRBJ1-2; 7 bases agree with TRBD1. From germline, CDR1 is SQVTM and CDR2 ANQGSEA. J gave up 8 bases and V 6 bases, and 12 bases lay outside the gene matches. This CDR3 contains 13 residues. This CDR3 reads CSVSTGRDYGYTF. The CDR3, as DNA: TGCAGCGTATCGACAGGGCGAGATTACGGCTACACCTTC.

CDR3 loop: CASSLMGFSTDTQYF. CDR3 sequence (DNA): TGTGCCAGCAGCTTAATGGGATTTAGCACAGATACGCAGTATTTT. The chain recombines TRBV7-8 with TRBJ2-3; D call uncertain. Germline values: CDR1 SGHVS, CDR2 FQNEAQ. V lost 2 bases, J lost 0 bases, and 9 bases lay in between. This CDR3 spans 15 amino acids.

J is TRBJ2-6 and V is TRBV18; D gene uncertain. The CDR3 length is 16 residues. V was cut by 1 base and J by 0 bases, with 7 bases left in between. Per germline, CDR1 KGHSH and CDR2 LQKENI. CDR3 DNA: TGTGCCAGCTCACCACGAATCAGCTCTGGGGCCAACGTCCTGACTTTC. Translating it yields CASSPRISSGANVLTF.

This clonotype turned up a few times. V and J are TRBV11-2 and TRBJ2-1; the D gene is possibly TRBD2 (6 bases). Germline V CDR1 and CDR2: SGHAT, FQNNGV. The CDR3 totals 14 residues. V was pared by 8 bases and J by 4 bases, with 15 bases between. Here the CDR3 DNA reads TGTGCCAGCGCCCATGACGGGGGATACAATGAGCAGTTCTTC. This encodes CASAHDGGYNEQFF. Based on the CDR3 plus reference TRBV11-2 and TRBJ2-1, the full variable domain is EAGVAQSPRYKIIEKRQSVAFWCNPISGHATLYWYQQILGQGPKLLIQFQNNGVVDDSQLPKDRFSAERLKGVDSTLKIQPAKLEDSAVYLCASAHDGGYNEQFFGPGTRLTVL.

The chain combines TRBV12-3 or TRBV12-4 with TRBJ1-1, with D possibly TRBD1 on 5 matching bases. V lost 2 bases, J lost 4 bases, and 17 bases lay in between. This CDR3 has 16 amino acids. CDR3 in DNA: TGTGCCAGCAGTTTAAGGCGGGGGAGCTTTTCCACTGAAGCTTTCTTT. Translated: CASSLRRGSFSTEAFF.

To note about this clonotype: Given a much more abundant clone one base away, this may be a read error. The CDR3 DNA follows: TGTGCCAGCAGGGACTCTGCCAAAAACACTCAGTACTTC. Translation gives CASRDSAKNTQYF. This sequence joins TRBV6-2 or TRBV6-3 and TRBJ2-4; D may be TRBD2 (5 bases). There are 13 residues in the CDR3. Germline V gene lookup returns CDR1 MNHEY and CDR2 SVGEGT.

This clonotype appeared a few times. The genes are TRBV10-3 and TRBJ1-5; unclear D gene. V lost 5 bases and J lost 0, with 11 bases in between. The germline CDR1 and CDR2 sequences are ENHRY and SYGVKD. The CDR3 is 15 residues long. The CDR3 bases are TGTGCCATCAGTACACGACACGATAGCAATCAGCCCCAGCATTTT. This translates into CAISTRHDSNQPQHF.

J is TRBJ1-2 and V is TRBV27; weak D call: TRBD1 (5 bases). The length of the CDR3 is 13 residues. Trimming cost V 6 bases and J 1 base, with 9 bases left between them. Germline CDR1 and CDR2: MNHEY and SMNVEV (reference sequence). CDR3 nucleotide sequence: TGTGCCAGCAGCAGGGTGTATAACTATGGCTACACCTTC. It is translated as CASSRVYNYGYTF.

This clonotype was observed a few times. The gene calls are TRBV6-5 and TRBJ1-6; D gene unclear. CDR3 length: 14 residues. From germline, CDR1 is MNHEY and CDR2 SVGAGI. Trimming stripped 6 bases from V and 5 bases from J, with 11 bases between. CDR3 coding DNA: TGTGCCAGCAGGGCAGCCTTGGATAATTCACCCCTCCACTTT. Translated, it gives CASRAALDNSPLHF.

This clonotype was counted a few times. The chain combines TRBV6-5 with TRBJ2-5; 8 bases are shared with TRBD1. V lost 2 bases and J lost 5; bases outside the gene matches: 7. Germline CDR1 reads MNHEY; CDR2 reads SVGAGI. The CDR3 covers 15 residues. The CDR3 sequence is CASSYGRGRGETQYF. The CDR3 DNA reads TGTGCCAGCAGTTACGGCAGGGGGCGAGGGGAGACCCAGTACTTC.

This clonotype showed up just a few times. V usage is TRBV27 and J usage is TRBJ2-1, with 9 bases identical to TRBD2. Germline CDR1 is MNHEY and CDR2 is SMNVEV (reference sequence). The CDR3 consists of 14 residues. The V segment lost 3 bases and the J segment 9 bases; nucleotides outside the gene matches: 6. The CDR3 region has the DNA TGTGCCAGCAGTTTGTTAGCGGGGGCTGGTGAGCAGTTCTTC. As protein: CASSLLAGAGEQFF.